This T cell receptor beta chain emerged from a study of shared clonotypes between healthy human individuals (dated by TCRdb to 2018 to 2020). A note on the overall study: The cohort comprised two women and a few men aged 18 to 49 years. Leukapheresis yielded between about 0.8 and 8.9 billion PBMCs per donor. To estimate repertoire size and how much clonotype sharing occurs between individuals, the study deeply sequenced the blood TCR repertoires of five or six healthy adults. To increase sequencing depth and limit assay-specific biases, TCR repertoire library preparation and sequencing were carried out by different laboratories using diverse techniques. The paper's findings and limits, for the study overall: Sampling was restricted to blood, and TCR repertoires in tissues likely differ from the TCR repertoires found in blood. Because the study included only a small number of donors, the genetic and exposure-history diversity represented was limited. Pairwise subsampling indicated that sequencing depth was expected to affect the degree of clonotype sharing among donors.

Healthy HIV-negative adults with no recently reported acute infections or vaccinations were included as donors. All donors were Caucasian adults living in Nashville, Tennessee, USA. For unsorted samples, 75 million to 90 million PBMCs were counted, and genomic DNA was extracted using the QIAamp DNA Blood Mini kit. After blood collection by leukapheresis, PBMCs were isolated using Ficoll-Histopaque density gradient centrifugation and then cryopreserved in the vapor phase of liquid nitrogen. CDR1 and CDR2 are drawn from the germline V gene: MGHDK, SYGVNS. V is cut by 4 bases and J by 2 bases, and the space between the germline ends is 8 bases. From cysteine to phenylalanine, the CDR3 is 13 amino acids long. Only the CDR3 part of the read is kept: 39 bases, read in frame from the first base. Using the deep immunoSEQ assay, multiplex PCR amplified TCR CDR3 regions from genomic DNA. Genomic DNA extracted from each cell subset was distributed evenly over all wells of several immunoSEQ 96-well plates, and each plate served as one replicate. For unsorted PBMC, around 330 ng genomic DNA, equal to 25,000 to 35,000 T cell genomes, was loaded into each replicate PCR. Unsorted PBMC genomic DNA was sequenced across ten immunoSEQ deep assay plates. Purified libraries were quantified with a Qubit 3.0 fluorometer, sized on a Bioanalyzer 2100, and re-quantified with the KAPA Library Quantification kit. Every immunoSEQ 96-well plate was sequenced on a separate single-read 150-cycle Illumina NextSeq 550 flow cell. Under the source paper's analysis protocol: Because only junctional sequences without quality scores were contained in the immunoSEQ output, filtering matching that applied to full-length reads could not be performed. To assign V/J genes and CDR3, sequences were annotated using PyIR, a Python wrapper for IgBLAST v1.9, with IMGT germline references. Any read was removed if the V/J assignment was weak (E-value above 1e-6), the CDR3 was missing, or the read contained stop codons, out-of-frame junctions, or ambiguous translated residues. V3J clonotypes were defined as sequences sharing the same inferred V gene, J gene, and CDR3 amino acid sequence. To compute the percentage overlap between repertoires, the number of shared unique clonotypes was divided by the size of the smaller repertoire. RTK rarefaction, the Chao1 estimator, and Recon v2.1 estimates of unobserved clonotypes were used to assess repertoire richness. Sourced from immuneACCESS, this table was stored by TCRdb with only in-frame sequences that have V and J called. A share of the clones is absent; for the studies checked, an unresolved V gene accounts for under half, and the remainder has no known explanation. D and trimming were read from the DNA, whereas the V and J calls and clone size are those reported in that table. Across this sample there are fewer than 600,000 clones, with more than 65% seen only once. Under 15% of the sample goes to the ten largest clones.

Comments on this clone: Its specific antigen is unknown. No base quality information exists; no much larger clone differs at one position.

The material sequenced was PBMCs. The chain was built from TRBV25-1 and TRBJ1-2; the D gene is not confidently resolved. The receptor's source is a middle-aged woman in good health. Some clones in this sample may be carry-over from other donors' samples. The CDR3 loop reads CASSVGNNYGYTF. In nucleotides, the sequence is TGTGCCAGCAGTGTAGGAAACAACTATGGCTACACCTTC.